This T cell receptor beta chain was recovered during a study of long-term antiretroviral therapy in people with HIV. This clone was recorded only once. Survey-level immunoSEQ v3.0 assays were run. Sequencing was performed with immunoSEQ multiplex PCR; in TCRdb, only in-frame clones are kept and a portion is missing. The table lists 28,000 or so clones, roughly 84% of them singletons. Each specimen consisted of roughly 0.9-10 million cryopreserved PBMC prior to extraction of DNA. CDR3 size: 16 residues. V gene TRBV21-1 combines with J gene TRBJ2-1; the D call in the table, TRBD1, was not verified against the DNA. TRBV21-1 is labeled a pseudogene. This TCR derives from a man younger than 30 with HIV. Here the sequenced sample was unsorted PBMCs, taken 0.4 years after starting antiretroviral therapy. In DNA, the CDR3 is TGTGCCAGCAGCGATAGACAGCCGAGCTCCTACAATGAGCAGTTCTTC. Its protein product is CASSDRQPSSYNEQFF.